The T cell receptor (beta chain) described here comes from a study of beta chain features in type 1 diabetes. Study-wide results and caveats: Sequencing the cDNA could make cells with high TCR expression show up more than they should.

As every portion of the isolated RNA was reverse transcribed, the sequencing read expressed TCRB transcripts. Measured with immunoSEQ multiplex PCR; TCRdb has only the in-frame clones, and not every one. The table shows fewer than 250,000 clones, with roughly 14% occurring only once. This clone appeared many times. Its specificity is unknown. The germline gives CDR1 KGHSH, CDR2 LQKENI. This CDR3 is built from 12 residues. J was trimmed by 10 bases and V by 3 bases; bases with no gene match: 5. Sequencing was done on a sample of naive CD4+ T cells from blood. The chain combines TRBV18 with TRBJ1-1, with 7 bases fitting TRBD1. This clonotype was obtained from a woman between 35 and 50 years old in good health. CDR3: CASSPKTGTAFF. CDR3 sequence (DNA): TGTGCCAGCTCACCGAAGACAGGGACAGCTTTCTTT.